This entry lists 28 T cell receptor beta chains sequenced from one sample in a study of T cell changes during pregnancy in multiple sclerosis. The data were produced by immunoSEQ multiplex PCR, yet TCRdb's version contains in-frame clones alone and is incomplete. The table shows some 44,000 clones, with about 85% occurring only once. The specimen comprised CD4+ T cells from peripheral blood mononuclear cells, sampled after pregnancy. Source of these receptors: a female donor with multiple sclerosis, enrolled in a pregnancy study.

The rearrangement uses TRBV7-8 and TRBJ2-7, with a tentative D call TRBD1 (6 bases). The CDR3 covers 13 residues. V lost 6 bases to trimming and J lost 1 base, with 10 bases between them. Germline-derived CDR1 and CDR2 are SGHVS and FQNEAQ. The CDR3 nucleotides read TGTGCCAGCAGTACGAGGGGGTCCTACGAGCAGTACTTC. Its protein product is CASSTRGSYEQYF.

This clone was seen a few times. J is TRBJ2-1 and V is TRBV5-6; TRBD1 might be the D (6 bases). Germline assignment: CDR1 SGHDT and CDR2 YYEEEE. CDR3 size: 16 residues. Between the trimmed V and J ends, which lost 1 base and 0 bases, there was a span of 11 bases. DNA for the CDR3: TGTGCCAGCAGCTTGTCCGGGACATCCTCCTACAATGAGCAGTTCTTC. It translates to CASSLSGTSSYNEQFF.

This clone came up a few times. The rearrangement joins TRBV2 to TRBJ1-5; D might be TRBD1 (6 bases). V was cut by 11 bases and J by 3 bases, with 17 bases left in between. The CDR3 runs 14 residues. Germline lookup yields CDR1 SNHLY and CDR2 FYNNEI. The CDR3 DNA reads TGTGCCGGAACTACGGACAGATACAATCAGCCCCAGCATTTT. Protein: CAGTTDRYNQPQHF.

The CDR3 loop is CATSRDAQGSGYTF. CDR3 bases: TGTGCCACCAGCAGAGACGCACAGGGATCCGGCTACACCTTC. The chain combines TRBV15 with TRBJ1-2; maybe TRBD1 (6 bases). With 0 bases removed from V and 8 bases from J, the gap between germline ends came to 13 bases. CDR3 length: 14 amino acids. CDR1 is LNHNV and CDR2 is YYDKDF in the germline V gene (reference sequence).

The table lists this clone with a count of one. The chain carries TRBV30 and TRBJ2-2; D ambiguous. CDR1 and CDR2 from the germline V gene are GTSNPN and SVGIG (reference sequence). Deletions cut 6 bases from V and 1 base from J, with 9 bases between. The CDR3 sequence is 13 residues long. The CDR3 nucleotides are TGTGCCTGTGCGATTAGGAACACCGGGGAGCTGTTTTTT. Protein product: CACAIRNTGELFF.

The chain joins TRBV30 to TRBJ2-1; TRBD2 is a possible D gene (6 bases). This CDR3 region has 14 residues. CDR1 GTSNPN and CDR2 SVGIG come from the germline V gene (reference sequence). V was pared by 0 bases and J by 5 bases, with 11 bases between. Written as DNA, the CDR3 is TGTGCCTGGAGTGTATACGGGGGAAACAATGAGCAGTTCTTC. Translated, it gives CAWSVYGGNNEQFF.

The rearrangement links TRBV18 to TRBJ2-3; 9 nucleotides agree with TRBD2. From germline, CDR1 is KGHSH and CDR2 LQKENI. The CDR3 is 19 amino acids. The trim removed 1 base at V and 5 bases at J, leaving 16 bases unmatched. The CDR3 nucleotides are TGTGCCAGCTCACCACGGCTAGCGGGGACCCCCGTTGATGGAGATACGCAGTATTTT. It is translated as CASSPRLAGTPVDGDTQYF.

The chain couples TRBV5-6 to TRBJ2-7, with 11 bases identical to TRBD2. Losses at the gene ends were 3 bases for V and 3 bases for J; bases not matched to a gene: 2. This CDR3 is 14 amino acids long. The germline V gene encodes CDR1 SGHDT and CDR2 YYEEEE. Written as DNA, the CDR3 is TGTGCCAGCAGCTGGGGGACTAGCGGCTACGAGCAGTACTTC. Translating gives CASSWGTSGYEQYF.

This chain links TRBV5-1 with TRBJ2-1; weak D call: TRBD2 (6 bases). Germline CDR1 and CDR2: SGHRS and YFSETQ. This CDR3 has 16 residues. The V gene lost 0 bases and the J gene lost 1 base, with 11 bases spanning the gap. CDR3 amino acids: CASSLGAGMSYNEQFF. Written as DNA, the CDR3 is TGCGCCAGCAGCTTGGGGGCGGGGATGTCCTACAATGAGCAGTTCTTC.

The rearrangement joins TRBV7-8 to TRBJ2-7; D ambiguous. Trimming removed 5 bases from V and 3 bases from J, with 17 bases in between. The CDR3 covers 15 residues. Germline CDR1 reads SGHVS; CDR2 reads FQNEAQ. The CDR3 here is CASSLGPRSGYEQYF. CDR3 DNA: TGTGCCAGCAGCCTAGGCCCACGTTCCGGCTACGAGCAGTACTTC. Based on the CDR3 plus reference TRBV7-8 and TRBJ2-7, the full variable domain is GAGVSQSPRYKVAKRGQDVALRCDPISGHVSLFWYQQALGQGPEFLTYFQNEAQLDKSGLPSDRFFAERPEGSVSTLKIQRTQQEDSAVYLCASSLGPRSGYEQYFGPGTRLTVT.

This clone was detected once. The V call is TRBV12-5, the J call TRBJ1-5, with D perhaps matching TRBD1 (5 bases). V was shortened by 1 base and J by 5 bases, with 6 bases between the two germline ends. CDR3 size: 13 residues. Germline V gene data show CDR1 as LGHNT and CDR2 as FRNRAP. This CDR3 reads CASGLGGDQPQHF. DNA of the CDR3: TGTGCTAGTGGTTTGGGGGGGGATCAGCCCCAGCATTTT.

The chain has TRBV19 and TRBJ1-5; D is ambiguous. Germline loops: CDR1 LNHDA, CDR2 SQIVND (reference sequence). Deletions cut 1 base from V and 1 base from J, with 11 bases between. The CDR3 spans 16 residues. CDR3 loop: CASSIGARLSNQPQHF. The CDR3 nucleotides read TGTGCCAGTAGTATAGGGGCAAGGTTAAGCAATCAGCCCCAGCATTTT.

V is TRBV5-7 and J is TRBJ1-5; weak D call: TRBD1 (6 bases). TRBV5-7 is identified as an open reading frame with a role that is uncertain. The CDR3 consists of 15 residues. V gave up 7 bases and J gave up 7 bases, with 21 bases separating them. The DNA of the CDR3 is TGTGCCAGCCCCCTAAAGGGGGGGGCCGGACAGCCCCAGCATTTT. Amino acid sequence: CASPLKGGAGQPQHF.

This rearrangement joins TRBV28 to TRBJ1-2; TRBD1 might be the D (6 bases). Trimming took 2 bases from V and 4 from J, leaving 17 bases between them. Germline V gene data show CDR1 as MDHEN and CDR2 as SYDVKM. The CDR3 loop spans 16 amino acids. In DNA, the CDR3 is TGTGCCAGCAGTTTAATTCGGGGGGCCGGCAGCTATGGCTACACCTTC. It specifies CASSLIRGAGSYGYTF.

The V call is TRBV6-6, the J call TRBJ2-1, with TRBD1 identical over 8 bases. The CDR3 loop spans 13 amino acids. The germline V gene has CDR1 MNHNY and CDR2 SVGAGI (reference sequence). The trim removed 6 bases at V and 4 bases at J, leaving 2 bases unmatched. CDR3 nucleotide sequence: TGTGCCAGCAGAGGGGACAGGTACAATGAGCAGTTCTTC. Translating gives CASRGDRYNEQFF.

V usage is TRBV2 and J usage is TRBJ2-1; 7 bases are a match to TRBD1. This CDR3 spans 13 amino acids. Trimming removed 8 bases from V and 6 bases from J; junction bases left unmatched: 7. CDR1 SNHLY and CDR2 FYNNEI come from the germline V gene. The CDR3 reads CASRDSNANEQFF. Here the CDR3 DNA reads TGTGCCAGCCGGGACAGTAACGCCAATGAGCAGTTCTTC.

The chain has TRBV6-6 and TRBJ1-5; no clear D. Germline CDR1 reads MNHNY; CDR2 reads SVGAGI (reference sequence). This CDR3 spans 16 amino acids. V was clipped by 2 bases and J by 0 bases, with 11 bases between them. The CDR3 loop is CASSYDTTYSNQPQHF. CDR3 in DNA: TGTGCCAGCAGTTACGACACCACTTATAGCAATCAGCCCCAGCATTTT.

The table lists this clone with a few counts. The chain has TRBV6-6 and TRBJ2-2; tentative D call: TRBD1 (6 bases). The CDR3 is 16 amino acids. V was shortened by 2 bases and J by 6 bases, with 16 bases between the two germline ends. In germline, CDR1 is MNHNY, CDR2 SVGAGI (reference sequence). The CDR3 spells CASSYRPYRAPGELFF. The CDR3 coding sequence is TGTGCCAGCAGTTACCGCCCGTACAGGGCCCCCGGGGAGCTGTTTTTT.

This clone was detected once. This chain joins TRBV7-3 and TRBJ2-7; TRBD2 agrees at 13 bases. With V trimmed by 5 bases and J by 7 bases, 5 bases remained unmatched. Germline V CDR1 and CDR2: SGHTA, FQGTGA. The CDR3 extends over 14 amino acids. CDR3: CASSATSGGLEQYF. CDR3 sequence (DNA): TGTGCCAGCAGCGCGACTAGCGGGGGGTTGGAGCAGTACTTC.

V usage is TRBV6-1 and J usage is TRBJ2-7; 7 nucleotides match TRBD1. The CDR3 spans 14 residues. J lost 3 bases, V lost 3 bases, and 5 bases had no gene match. Germline V gene sequence: CDR1 MNHNS, CDR2 SASEGT. CDR3 sequence reads: CASSDPGQSYEQYF. The CDR3 DNA reads TGTGCCAGCAGTGACCCGGGACAGAGCTACGAGCAGTACTTC.

Notes on this clone: This same CDR3 is encoded by further DNA sequences in the sample. The V gene is TRBV6-5, the J gene TRBJ1-6; D is perhaps TRBD1 (5 bases). The germline CDR1 and CDR2 sequences are MNHEY and SVGAGI. This CDR3 comprises 15 residues. The germline V and J ends were trimmed by 2 bases and 9 bases, with 14 bases remaining between them. The CDR3 coding sequence is TGTGCCAGCAGTTACGGGGCCAGGGTCCGTTCACCCCTCCACTTT. It codes for CASSYGARVRSPLHF.

The chain recombines TRBV5-5 with TRBJ2-2, with D possibly TRBD2 on 5 matching bases. V gave up 6 bases and J gave up 5 bases, with 14 bases separating them. The CDR3 length is 14 residues. Germline V gives CDR1 SGHKS, CDR2 YYEKEE (reference sequence). CDR3 region: CASTAGSGTGELFF. DNA for the CDR3: TGTGCCAGCACCGCCGGATCGGGGACCGGGGAGCTGTTTTTT.

This sequence joins TRBV6-5 and TRBJ2-5; 8 positions match TRBD1. CDR1 is MNHEY, CDR2 SVGAGI, per germline. The junction had 6 bases not matched to a gene; V was cut back by 7 bases and J by 5 bases. The CDR3 is 13 residues long. The chain's CDR3 is CASTGQGMETQYF. In nucleotides, the CDR3 is TGTGCCAGCACCGGACAGGGCATGGAGACCCAGTACTTC.

The chain joins TRBV7-9 to TRBJ1-2, with D unresolved. Trimming removed 0 bases from V and 8 bases from J, with 7 bases in between. CDR3 size: 12 residues. Germline V gene lookup returns CDR1 SEHNR and CDR2 FQNEAQ (reference sequence). CDR3 sequence (DNA): TGTGCCAGCAGCTTAGCAGAGTACGGCTACACCTTC. This encodes CASSLAEYGYTF.

This sequence joins TRBV19 and TRBJ2-4; 8 positions agree with TRBD2. The CDR3 has 13 residues. Germline V CDR1 and CDR2: LNHDA, SQIVND (reference sequence). After removal of 5 bases from V and 7 bases from J, the junction contained 4 bases not matched to a gene. Written as DNA, the CDR3 is TGTGCCAGTAGTTTCCGGGGGGGGAACATTCAGTACTTC. Translated: CASSFRGGNIQYF.

The chain recombines TRBV29-1 with TRBJ2-3; TRBD2 agrees at 7 bases. Germline CDR1 reads SQVTM; CDR2 reads ANQGSEA. This CDR3 is 13 amino acids long. Losses at the gene ends were 8 bases for V and 3 bases for J; bases not matched to a gene: 8. The CDR3 region has the DNA TGCAGCTCCCTGGGGGGGGGAACAGATACGCAGTATTTT. It codes for CSSLGGGTDTQYF.

The rearrangement uses TRBV21-1 and TRBJ1-2; the table's D call, TRBD1, has no DNA check behind it. TRBV21-1 is reported as a pseudogene. The CDR3 is 16 residues long. CDR3 protein: CASSKGLRGPNYGYTF. Written as DNA, the CDR3 is TGTGCCAGCAGCAAAGGCCTCAGGGGGCCAAACTATGGCTACACCTTC.

The chain couples TRBV2 to TRBJ2-5, with D possibly TRBD1 on 5 matching bases. V was pared by 6 bases and J by 5 bases, with 19 bases between. The germline CDR1 and CDR2 sequences are SNHLY and FYNNEI. The length of the CDR3 is 15 residues. The CDR3 spells CASRALTAPIETQYF. CDR3 bases: TGTGCCAGCAGAGCCCTGACAGCCCCGATCGAGACCCAGTACTTC.